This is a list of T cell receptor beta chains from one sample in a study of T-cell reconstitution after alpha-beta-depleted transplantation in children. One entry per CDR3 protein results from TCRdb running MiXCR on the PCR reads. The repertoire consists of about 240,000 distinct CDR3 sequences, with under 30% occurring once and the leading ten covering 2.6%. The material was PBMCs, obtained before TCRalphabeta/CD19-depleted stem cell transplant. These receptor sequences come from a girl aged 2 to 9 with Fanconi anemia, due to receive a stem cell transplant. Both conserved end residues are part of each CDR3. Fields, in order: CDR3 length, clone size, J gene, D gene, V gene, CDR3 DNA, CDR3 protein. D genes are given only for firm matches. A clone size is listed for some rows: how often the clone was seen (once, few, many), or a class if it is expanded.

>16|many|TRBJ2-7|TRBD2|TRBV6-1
TGTGCCAGCAGTCCGACCGGACTAGCGCTTACCTACGAGCAGTACTTC
CASSPTGLALTYEQYF
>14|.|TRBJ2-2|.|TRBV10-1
TGCGCCAGCAGTGAGGGGTCAGACACCGGGGAGCTGTTTTTT
CASSEGSDTGELFF
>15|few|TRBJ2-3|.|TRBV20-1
TGCAGTGCTAGAGATTGGGAAGGGAACACAGATACGCAGTATTTT
CSARDWEGNTDTQYF
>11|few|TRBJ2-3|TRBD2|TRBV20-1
TGCAGTGCAAGCGGGAGTCGTACGCAGTATTTT
CSASGSRTQYF
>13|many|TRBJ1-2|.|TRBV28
TGTGCCAGCAGGCTACAGGGCCCCTATGGCTACACCTTC
CASRLQGPYGYTF
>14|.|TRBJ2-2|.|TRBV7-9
TGTGCCAGCAGCTTACGGGAAAGCACCGGGGAGCTGTTTTTT
CASSLRESTGELFF
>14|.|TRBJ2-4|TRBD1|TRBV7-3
TGTGCCAGCAGCTCCGACAGGGAAGGGAACATTCAGTACTTC
CASSSDREGNIQYF
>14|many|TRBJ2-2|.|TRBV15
TGTGCCACCAGCAGAGATCCAAACACCGGGGAGCTGTTTTTT
CATSRDPNTGELFF
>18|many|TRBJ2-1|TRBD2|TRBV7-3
TGTGCCAGCAGCTTTCTAGGAAGAGCGGGGGGGCTGGACAATGAGCAGTTCTTC
CASSFLGRAGGLDNEQFF
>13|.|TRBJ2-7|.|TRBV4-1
TGCGCCAGCAGCCGGGACAAATCCTACGAGCAGTACTTC
CASSRDKSYEQYF
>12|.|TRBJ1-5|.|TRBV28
TGTGCCAGCAGTCTGAGGCCGCAGCCCCAGCATTTT
CASSLRPQPQHF
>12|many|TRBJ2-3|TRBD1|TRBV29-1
TGCAGCGTTGGACAGGGGCCAGATACGCAGTATTTT
CSVGQGPDTQYF
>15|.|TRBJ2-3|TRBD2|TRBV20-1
TGCAGTGCTAGTGCCCTAGCGGGAATGACAGATACGCAGTATTTT
CSASALAGMTDTQYF
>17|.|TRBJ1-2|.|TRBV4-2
TGTGCCAGCAGCAGAAGAGACAGTACCTCGGAGGACTATGGCTACACCTTC
CASSRRDSTSEDYGYTF
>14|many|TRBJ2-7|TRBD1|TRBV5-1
TGCGCCAGCAGGGCCGGGACAGGAGCCTACGAGCAGTACTTC
CASRAGTGAYEQYF
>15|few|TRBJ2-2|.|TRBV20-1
TGCAGTGCCGACTATCCAGGGACTGACACCGGGGAGCTGTTTTTT
CSADYPGTDTGELFF
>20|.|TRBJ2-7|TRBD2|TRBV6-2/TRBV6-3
TGTGCCAGCAGTTACCAACCGCCTGGGACTAGCGGGAGAATTACCTACGAGCAGTACTTC
CASSYQPPGTSGRITYEQYF
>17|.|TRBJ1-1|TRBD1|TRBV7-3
TGTGCCAGCAGCTTATACGCGGGAACAGGGGGAGGAACTGAAGCTTTCTTT
CASSLYAGTGGGTEAFF
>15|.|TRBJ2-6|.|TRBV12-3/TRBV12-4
TGTGCCAGCAGTTGGTGGGGGGCTGGGGCCAACGTCCTGACTTTC
CASSWWGAGANVLTF
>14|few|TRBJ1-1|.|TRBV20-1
TGCAGTGCTATTATACAGCTACTGAACACTGAAGCTTTCTTT
CSAIIQLLNTEAFF